The rows below give T cell receptor beta chains drawn from one sample of a study of beta chain features in type 1 diabetes. Clones were sequenced by immunoSEQ multiplex PCR, and TCRdb holds only the in-frame ones, with some missing. The sample lists hundreds of thousands of clones, around an eighth seen once, with about 0.02% in the top ten. Sequencing was done on a sample of naive CD4+ T cells from blood. The receptors come from a young man with type 1 diabetes. Each CDR3 is given with its conserved first and last residue. The D gene is left open where the match is weak. Only part of the rows carry a size: once, few, many, or a class if the clone is expanded.

D gene,clone size,V gene,J gene,CDR3 DNA,CDR3 protein
-,-,TRBV4-2,TRBJ1-1,TGTGCCAGCAGCCAGGGGGACACCACTGAAGCTTTCTTT,CASSQGDTTEAFF
-,few,TRBV30,TRBJ1-2,TGTGCCTGGAGTATGGACAGCTATGGCTACACCTTC,CAWSMDSYGYTF
-,-,TRBV9,TRBJ2-5,TGTGCCAGCAGCTCAAACCAAGAGACCCAGTACTTC,CASSSNQETQYF
-,-,TRBV18,TRBJ2-3,TGTGCCAGCTCACCATTGGAGATGGTCCGGGGGTCGGCGCAGTATTTT,CASSPLEMVRGSAQYF
TRBD1,-,TRBV19,TRBJ1-2,TGTGCCAGTAGAGAAGACAGGGGCCATGGCTACACCTTC,CASREDRGHGYTF
TRBD1,few,TRBV11-3,TRBJ2-5,TGTGCCAGCAGCTTAGATCTACAGGGGGGTCAAGAGACCCAGTACTTC,CASSLDLQGGQETQYF
-,-,TRBV13,TRBJ2-5,TGTGCCAGCAGCCCAGATCAGTTCCAAGAGACCCAGTACTTC,CASSPDQFQETQYF
-,few,TRBV18,TRBJ2-5,TGTGCCAGCTCACAAGAAGAGACCCAGTACTTC,CASSQEETQYF
-,-,TRBV2,TRBJ1-6,TGTGCCAGCAGTGGGCAAGGTAGTAGTAATTCACCCCTCCACTTT,CASSGQGSSNSPLHF
-,few,TRBV30,TRBJ2-5,TGTGCCTGGAGCCTAGCGATGGAGACCCAGTACTTC,CAWSLAMETQYF
-,-,TRBV19,TRBJ2-1,TGTGCCAGTAGTCCTCCCTCCAGCGGACCTTACAATGAGCAGTTCTTC,CASSPPSSGPYNEQFF
-,few,TRBV5-1,TRBJ1-5,TGCGCCAGCAGCTCCGGGCAGGCTGGTCAGCCCCAGCATTTT,CASSSGQAGQPQHF
-,few,TRBV30,TRBJ2-6,TGTGCCTGGAGTAAGGGCGGATACTCTGGGGCCAACGTCCTGACTTTC,CAWSKGGYSGANVLTF
-,few,TRBV5-1,TRBJ2-7,TGCGCCAGCAGCTTCAGTGAGGGGGGCGAGCAGTACTTC,CASSFSEGGEQYF
-,few,TRBV20-1,TRBJ1-2,TGCAGTGCTACCCCCTATGGCTACACCTTC,CSATPYGYTF
-,-,TRBV11-2,TRBJ2-7,TGTGCCAGTAGCATAGGGGAAGCTTCCGAGCAGTACTTC,CASSIGEASEQYF
-,-,TRBV6-1,TRBJ2-5,TGTGCCAGCAGTGAAGTTCAGGAACACAGGACCCAGTACTTC,CASSEVQEHRTQYF
TRBD1,-,TRBV7-8,TRBJ2-2,TGTGCCAGCAGCTTAAGACAGGGACCGCGGACCGGGGAGCTGTTTTTT,CASSLRQGPRTGELFF
TRBD2,-,TRBV4-2,TRBJ2-3,TGTGCCAGCAGCCCCGGACTAGCGGGGGCCTCGCGCACAGATACGCAGTATTTT,CASSPGLAGASRTDTQYF
-,few,TRBV19,TRBJ1-1,TGTGCCAGTAGTACCCCCTCCGAGAACACTGAAGCTTTCTTT,CASSTPSENTEAFF
-,few,TRBV5-1,TRBJ2-7,TGCGCCAGCAGCTTGGAGGCGGCCCACATTTCCTACGAGCAGTACTTC,CASSLEAAHISYEQYF
TRBD2,-,TRBV9,TRBJ2-3,TGTGCCAGCAGCGTAGCGGCCACCGGGACTAGCGGACGAGATACGCAGTATTTT,CASSVAATGTSGRDTQYF
-,few,TRBV7-8,TRBJ1-2,TGTGCCAGCAGCGAAGGGATCGATGGCTACACCTTC,CASSEGIDGYTF
-,-,TRBV6-5,TRBJ2-7,TGTGCCAGCAGTTACGACAGAGAGACCTACGAGCAGTACTTC,CASSYDRETYEQYF
-,-,TRBV15,TRBJ1-2,TGTGCCACCAGTGCAGGGCAGGGCGTGGGGCCAGGCTACACCTTC,CATSAGQGVGPGYTF